The rows below give T cell receptor beta chains drawn from one sample of a study of blood T cell repertoires in COVID-19. Assay: immunoSEQ multiplex PCR; the TCRdb copy retains only in-frame clones and omits some. The sample includes around 45,000 clones, approximately 86% of them seen just once. Sequencing used peripheral blood. The source of these receptors is a man in his sixties with active or convalescent COVID-19. The CDR3 runs from the conserved cysteine through the conserved F or W. The D gene is left open where the match is weak. Clone size is shown for a subset of rows, as once, few, many or a class of expanded clone.

.	TRBJ1-3	TRBV3-1/TRBV3-2	.	TGTGCCAGCAGCCAATACATGGACACCATATATTTT	CASSQYMDTIYF
.	TRBJ1-4	TRBV18	.	TGTGCCAGCTCACGCAACAAACAGGGTACACATGAAAAACTGTTTTTT	CASSRNKQGTHEKLFF
TRBD1	TRBJ1-5	TRBV3-1/TRBV3-2	.	TGTGCCAGCAGCCACGGGACAGGACTCGGAGAGCCCCAGCATTTT	CASSHGTGLGEPQHF
TRBD1	TRBJ1-1	TRBV18	.	TGTGCCAGCTCACTTCTCACAGGGGACACTGAAGCTTTCTTT	CASSLLTGDTEAFF
TRBD1	TRBJ1-6	TRBV5-4	.	TGTGCCAGCAGCTCAAATGCACTCCAACAGGGGGATAATTCACCCCTCCACTTT	CASSSNALQQGDNSPLHF
.	TRBJ2-7	TRBV3-1/TRBV3-2	.	TGTGCCAGCAGCCAAGTTCATGACTGGTCCTACGAGCAGTACTTC	CASSQVHDWSYEQYF
.	TRBJ2-7	TRBV10-3	.	TGTGCCATCAGTTCGGGTTCGGAGGGCTACGAGCAGTACTTC	CAISSGSEGYEQYF
.	TRBJ1-1	TRBV5-6	.	TGTGCCAGCAAAAGACGGGATGTGGGCTCTGAAGCTTTCTTT	CASKRRDVGSEAFF
.	TRBJ2-7	TRBV20-1	.	TGCAGTGCTACAGGGAACGAGCAGTACTTC	CSATGNEQYF
TRBD1	TRBJ1-4	TRBV19	.	TGTGCCAGTAGTCCGATGGACAGGGGGGCAACTAATGAAAAACTGTTTTTT	CASSPMDRGATNEKLFF
.	TRBJ1-6	TRBV18	.	TGTGCCAGCTCACCAACTATACCCGCAAATTCACCCCTCCACTTT	CASSPTIPANSPLHF
.	TRBJ1-1	TRBV7-6	.	TGTGCCAGCAGCTTAGGGGGCATGAACACTGAAGCTTTCTTT	CASSLGGMNTEAFF
TRBD2	TRBJ2-2	TRBV10-3	.	TGTGCCATCAGTGAGTTTACTAGCGCCTCCGGGGAGCTGTTTTTT	CAISEFTSASGELFF
.	TRBJ2-7	TRBV7-2	few	TGTGCCAGCAGGTTCAGCTCCTACGAGCAGTACTTC	CASRFSSYEQYF
TRBD1	TRBJ2-4	TRBV19	.	TGTGCCAGTAGTCCCCAGGGGGCTAGGGCCAAAAACATTCAGTACTTC	CASSPQGARAKNIQYF
.	TRBJ1-4	TRBV5-1	.	TGCGCCAGCAGCACGGGACATCTGACTAATGAAAAACTGTTTTTT	CASSTGHLTNEKLFF
TRBD2	TRBJ2-1	TRBV11-3	.	TGTGCCAGCAGTACCCCCGGGACTACCTACAATGAGCAGTTCTTC	CASSTPGTTYNEQFF
TRBD2	TRBJ2-1	TRBV2	.	TGTGCCAGCAGTGAAGCTACTAGCGGGGGTGGTGAGCAGTTCTTC	CASSEATSGGGEQFF
.	TRBJ2-1	TRBV28	.	TGTGCCAGCAGTTTGCCAGGCCTAACGTACAATGAGCAGTTCTTC	CASSLPGLTYNEQFF
TRBD1	TRBJ1-5	TRBV18	.	TGTGCCAGCTCACCGCTCCGGGACAGGGGTCAGCCCCAGCATTTT	CASSPLRDRGQPQHF
.	TRBJ1-2	TRBV5-1	.	TGCGCCAGCTCCCGCGGGCAGGCCTATGGCTACACCTTC	CASSRGQAYGYTF
.	TRBJ2-7	TRBV12-3/TRBV12-4	once	TGTGCCAGCGGCAGGGTTGGCGAGCAGTACTTC	CASGRVGEQYF
.	TRBJ2-5	TRBV2	.	TGTGCCAGCAGGCTCGACCTGGGCAATGCGGAGACCCAGTACTTC	CASRLDLGNAETQYF
TRBD1	TRBJ2-3	TRBV6-5	.	TGTGCCCTCCAGGACAGGGGACCAGATACGCAGTATTTT	CALQDRGPDTQYF
.	TRBJ1-1	TRBV2	.	TGTGCCAGCAGGGATCACAGGGATGGTGAAGCTTTCTTT	CASRDHRDGEAFF
TRBD1	TRBJ1-1	TRBV30	.	TGTGCCTGGGAGGGGGCGCTTGAAGCTTTCTTT	CAWEGALEAFF
TRBD1	TRBJ2-3	TRBV7-6	.	TGTGCCAGCAGCTTAACCGGGACAGGGGGTGCAGATACGCAGTATTTT	CASSLTGTGGADTQYF
TRBD1	TRBJ1-2	TRBV7-3	.	TGTGCCAGCAGCTCCGACAGGGCTGGCTACACCTTC	CASSSDRAGYTF
.	TRBJ1-4	TRBV2	.	TGTGCCAGCACCCCCGGACAGTCAACTAATGAAAAACTGTTTTTT	CASTPGQSTNEKLFF
.	TRBJ2-2	TRBV12-2	.	TGTGCAAGTCGCTACCCGCCGGGATCCGGGGAGCTGTTTTTT	CASRYPPGSGELFF
.	TRBJ2-1	TRBV18	.	TGTGCCGGCGCAGGCGGGGCCTTGTACAATGAGCAGTTCTTC	CAGAGGALYNEQFF
.	TRBJ2-1	TRBV7-9	.	TGTGCCAGCAGCGATAGGAGTGAGCAGTTCTTC	CASSDRSEQFF
TRBD1	TRBJ1-4	TRBV4-1	once	TGCGCCAGCAGCCTGTGGAGCAGGGACAGGGATGAAAAACTGTTTTTT	CASSLWSRDRDEKLFF
TRBD1	TRBJ2-1	TRBV7-9	.	TGTGCCAGCAGCCCTCCACCGGGACAGGGTTTCAATGAGCAGTTCTTC	CASSPPPGQGFNEQFF
TRBD1	TRBJ2-5	TRBV5-4	.	TGTGCCAGCAGCCGACAGGGGCAAGAGACCCAGTACTTC	CASSRQGQETQYF